The rows below give T cell receptor beta chains drawn from one sample of a study of Ad26.COV2.S vaccination and SARS-CoV-2 variants. TCRdb's copy holds only in-frame clones and misses some; the assay was immunoSEQ multiplex PCR. The sample lists around 450,000 clones, about nine tenths occurring once. The sequencing used peripheral blood, collected in a trial of Ad26.COV2.S vaccine versus placebo. The receptors shown here come from a person between 18 and 59 years old who received the Ad26.COV2.S COVID-19 vaccine or a placebo. The CDR3 runs from the conserved cysteine through the conserved F or W. The D gene is left open where the match is weak. Clone size is given for some rows only: seen once, a few or many times, or a class if the clone is expanded.

CDR3 length	clone size	V gene	J gene	D gene	CDR3 DNA	CDR3 protein
15	-	TRBV5-8	TRBJ2-3	TRBD2	TGTGCCAGCAGCTTGGTGCGGGGGGGCACAGATACGCAGTATTTT	CASSLVRGGTDTQYF
16	-	TRBV19	TRBJ2-3	TRBD1	TGTGCCAGTAGAGATATCTTCGGGACAGGGTTCGATACGCAGTATTTT	CASRDIFGTGFDTQYF
14	-	TRBV6-2/TRBV6-3	TRBJ1-1	-	TGTGCCAGCAGTCGGGATGGGGCATACACTGAAGCTTTCTTT	CASSRDGAYTEAFF
16	-	TRBV7-9	TRBJ2-5	TRBD2	TGTGCCAGCAGCTCCCAAGGACTAGCGGTACAAGAGACCCAGTACTTC	CASSSQGLAVQETQYF
14	-	TRBV5-4	TRBJ1-6	TRBD1	TGTGCCAGCAGCTACGGGACAGGGGGGTCACCCCTCCACTTT	CASSYGTGGSPLHF
15	few	TRBV19	TRBJ2-7	-	TGTGCCAGTAGTATAACCAACTACGGGATTTACGAGCAGTACTTC	CASSITNYGIYEQYF
20	-	TRBV21-1	TRBJ2-2	-	TGTGCCAGCAGCAAAGTGAGGGGTGCGGAGGCGGGAGGGAAAGACGGGGAGCTGTTTTTT	CASSKVRGAEAGGKDGELFF
13	-	TRBV14	TRBJ2-7	-	TGTGCCAGCAGCCAAGCTAGCTCCTACGAGCAGTACTTC	CASSQASSYEQYF
21	-	TRBV10-1	TRBJ2-3	TRBD2	TGCGCCAGCAGTGAGTCCTTGCCAGCGGGAGGGCCGGGTAGGGTCACAGATACGCAGTATTTT	CASSESLPAGGPGRVTDTQYF
16	-	TRBV7-6	TRBJ2-1	-	TGTGCCAGCAGCTTAGTGAGGAGCCAGTCCTACAATGAGCAGTTCTTC	CASSLVRSQSYNEQFF
12	once	TRBV12-3/TRBV12-4	TRBJ1-1	-	TGTGCCGCTTCCTGGGGGAGCACTGAAGCTTTCTTT	CAASWGSTEAFF
14	-	TRBV4-2	TRBJ2-7	-	TGTGCCAGCAGCCAAGCCCTGCGGTCCTACGAGCAGTACTTC	CASSQALRSYEQYF
19	-	TRBV19	TRBJ1-5	TRBD1	TGTGCCAGTAGTATAAACGGCGGGACAGGAGGATATAGCAATCAGCCCCAGCATTTT	CASSINGGTGGYSNQPQHF
13	-	TRBV18	TRBJ1-2	-	TGTGCCAGCTCACCCGGGCTCGACTATGGCTACACCTTC	CASSPGLDYGYTF
16	few	TRBV27	TRBJ2-5	TRBD2	TGTGCCAGCAACCCGAGGGGGGGTAGCGGGAGTTGGACCCAGTACTTC	CASNPRGGSGSWTQYF
13	-	TRBV24-1	TRBJ1-4	-	TGTGCCACCAGTGATCCCCATAATGAAAAACTGTTTTTT	CATSDPHNEKLFF
16	-	TRBV27	TRBJ2-1	TRBD2	TGTGCCAGCAGTATCCTAACTAGCGGAGATTACAATGAGCAGTTCTTC	CASSILTSGDYNEQFF
13	-	TRBV7-2	TRBJ2-5	-	TGTGCCAGCAGCTCACGGGACTCGGAGACCCAGTACTTC	CASSSRDSETQYF
16	-	TRBV4-2	TRBJ1-2	TRBD1	TGTGCCAGCAGCCAAGAGGCGACAGGGGACTACTATGGCTACACCTTC	CASSQEATGDYYGYTF
16	-	TRBV7-8	TRBJ2-1	TRBD2	TGTGCCAGCAGCTTAGTCCCGACTAGCGGGAGAAATGAGCAGTTCTTC	CASSLVPTSGRNEQFF
16	-	TRBV19	TRBJ1-1	TRBD1	TGTGCCAGTAGTAAACCGGGACAGGAAATGAACACTGAAGCTTTCTTT	CASSKPGQEMNTEAFF
16	-	TRBV27	TRBJ1-1	-	TGTGCCAGCAGTTTATTTTCGTGGACACTCAACACTGAAGCTTTCTTT	CASSLFSWTLNTEAFF
15	-	TRBV27	TRBJ1-3	TRBD1	TGTGCCAGCAGACCAACAGGGGGCGCCGGAAACACCATATATTTT	CASRPTGGAGNTIYF
14	few	TRBV29-1	TRBJ1-1	-	TGCAGCGTAGGCCATGGGCGGAAGAACACTGAAGCTTTCTTT	CSVGHGRKNTEAFF
14	-	TRBV19	TRBJ1-1	-	TGTGCCAGTAGTATACCCCCGAGGAACACTGAAGCTTTCTTT	CASSIPPRNTEAFF
16	-	TRBV6-1	TRBJ2-7	-	TGTGCCAGCAGTGAAGGGGAGGGACAGGTCTCCTACGAGCAGTACTTC	CASSEGEGQVSYEQYF
13	-	TRBV5-4	TRBJ2-1	TRBD2	TGTGCCAGCAGCTTTTACGGTAGCGGGAGTTTGTTCTTC	CASSFYGSGSLFF
13	-	TRBV18	TRBJ2-1	-	TGTGCCAGCTCACCCGGACTACTCAATGAGCAGTTCTTC	CASSPGLLNEQFF
15	-	TRBV5-1	TRBJ2-3	TRBD2	TGCGCCAGCAGCTTGGGTCGGGGGGGCGCAGATACGCAGTATTTT	CASSLGRGGADTQYF
15	few	TRBV7-9	TRBJ2-7	TRBD1	TGTGCCAGCATAACCGGACAGGGGCACTCCTACGAGCAGTACTTC	CASITGQGHSYEQYF
16	-	TRBV19	TRBJ2-5	TRBD2	TGTGCCAGTAGTCTACTCGGACTAGCGGGAGAAGAGACCCAGTACTTC	CASSLLGLAGEETQYF
15	-	TRBV19	TRBJ2-2	TRBD2	TGTGCCAGTAGTGACAGCGGGAGCATCGCCGGGGAGCTGTTTTTT	CASSDSGSIAGELFF
12	-	TRBV14	TRBJ2-5	-	TGTGCCAGCAGCCAAGATTCGGGGACCCAGTACTTC	CASSQDSGTQYF
15	-	TRBV7-9	TRBJ1-2	TRBD1	TGTGCCAGCAGCCCGGGACAGTTTGGAAACTATGGCTACACCTTC	CASSPGQFGNYGYTF